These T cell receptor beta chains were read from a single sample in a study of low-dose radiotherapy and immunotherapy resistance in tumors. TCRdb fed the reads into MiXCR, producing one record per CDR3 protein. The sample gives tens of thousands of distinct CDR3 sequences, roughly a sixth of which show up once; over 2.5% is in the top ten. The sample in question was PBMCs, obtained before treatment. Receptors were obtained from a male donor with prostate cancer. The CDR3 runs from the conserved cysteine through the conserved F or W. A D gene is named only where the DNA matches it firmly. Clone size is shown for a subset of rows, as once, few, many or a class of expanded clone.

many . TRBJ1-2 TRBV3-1 CASSQVGLSPYGYTF TGTGCCAGCAGCCAAGTTGGCCTTTCCCCTTATGGCTACACCTTC
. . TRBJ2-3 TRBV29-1 CSVAQGGADTQYF TGCAGCGTTGCTCAGGGGGGGGCAGATACGCAGTATTTT
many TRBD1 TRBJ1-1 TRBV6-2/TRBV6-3 CASRYDRGTNTEAFF TGTGCCAGCAGATACGACAGGGGGACCAACACTGAAGCTTTCTTT
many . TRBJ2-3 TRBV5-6 CASSLVGADTQYF TGTGCCAGCAGCTTGGTGGGGGCAGATACGCAGTATTTT
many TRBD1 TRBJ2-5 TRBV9 CASSVGGGLETQYF TGTGCCAGCAGCGTAGGAGGGGGCTTGGAGACCCAGTACTTC
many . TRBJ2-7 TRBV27 CASPVPVYEQYF TGTGCCAGCCCAGTTCCCGTCTACGAGCAGTACTTC
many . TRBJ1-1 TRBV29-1 CSASTGMNTEAFF TGCAGCGCCTCGACAGGCATGAACACTGAAGCTTTCTTT
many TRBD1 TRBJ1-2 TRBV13 CASSKDREGSYGYTF TGTGCCAGCAGCAAGGACAGGGAAGGTTCCTATGGCTACACCTTC
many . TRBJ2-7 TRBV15 CATTQGWDSSYEQYF TGTGCCACCACGCAAGGGTGGGATAGCAGCTACGAGCAGTACTTC
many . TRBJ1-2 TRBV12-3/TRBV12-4 CASSSPRVGYTF TGTGCCAGCAGTTCGCCCAGGGTTGGCTACACCTTC
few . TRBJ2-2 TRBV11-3 CASSLSGVHTGELFF TGTGCCAGCAGCTTATCCGGGGTTCACACCGGGGAGCTGTTTTTT
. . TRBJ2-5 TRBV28 CASSLWMAGQETQYF TGTGCCAGCAGTTTATGGATGGCGGGCCAAGAGACCCAGTACTTC
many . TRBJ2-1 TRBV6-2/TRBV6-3 CASKLEQYNEQFF TGTGCCAGCAAGCTTGAACAGTACAATGAGCAGTTCTTC
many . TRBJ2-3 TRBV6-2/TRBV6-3 CASIRGEDTQYF TGTGCCAGCATCCGGGGCGAAGATACGCAGTATTTT
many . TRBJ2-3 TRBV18 CASSPSSSLLSTDTQYF TGTGCCAGCTCACCCAGCTCCTCATTACTGAGCACAGATACGCAGTATTTT
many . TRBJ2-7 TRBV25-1 CASSPGRLSYEQYF TGTGCCAGCTCCCCGGGGAGGCTTTCCTACGAGCAGTACTTC
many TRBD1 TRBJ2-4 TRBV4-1 CASSQLPSRTGGENIQYF TGCGCCAGCAGCCAACTCCCTTCACGGACAGGGGGCGAAAACATTCAGTACTTC
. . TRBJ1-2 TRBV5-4 CASSLVRADAEGYTF TGTGCCAGCAGCTTGGTCCGTGCGGACGCTGAGGGCTACACCTTC
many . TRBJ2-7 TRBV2 CASSEAAEQYF TGTGCCAGCAGTGAAGCTGCCGAGCAGTACTTC
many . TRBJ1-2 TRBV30 CAWGGPGGYTF TGTGCCTGGGGTGGGCCGGGGGGCTACACCTTC